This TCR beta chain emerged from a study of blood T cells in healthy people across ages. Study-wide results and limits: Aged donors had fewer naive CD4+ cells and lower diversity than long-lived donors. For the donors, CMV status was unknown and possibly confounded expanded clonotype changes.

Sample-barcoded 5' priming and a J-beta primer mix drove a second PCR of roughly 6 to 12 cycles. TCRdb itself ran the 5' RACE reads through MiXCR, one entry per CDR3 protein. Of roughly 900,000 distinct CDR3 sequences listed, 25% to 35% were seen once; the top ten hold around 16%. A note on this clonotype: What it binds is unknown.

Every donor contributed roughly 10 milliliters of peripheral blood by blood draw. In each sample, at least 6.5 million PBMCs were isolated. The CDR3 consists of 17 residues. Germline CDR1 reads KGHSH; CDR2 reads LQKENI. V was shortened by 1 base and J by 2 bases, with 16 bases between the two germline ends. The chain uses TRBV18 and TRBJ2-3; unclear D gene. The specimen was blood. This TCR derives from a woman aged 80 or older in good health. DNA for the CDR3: TGTGCCAGCTCACCACAGAGTTCCAGAACAACCACAGATACGCAGTATTTT. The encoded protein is CASSPQSSRTTTDTQYF. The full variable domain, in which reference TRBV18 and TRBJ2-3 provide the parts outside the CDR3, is NAGVMQNPRHLVRRRGQEARLRCSPMKGHSHVYWYRQLPEEGLKFMVYLQKENIIDESGMPKERFSAEFPKEGPSILRIQQVVRGDSAAYFCASSPQSSRTTTDTQYFGPGTRLTVL.